These 4 T cell receptor beta chains originate from one sample sequenced in a study of blood T cell repertoires in COVID-19. Profiling relied on immunoSEQ multiplex PCR, and the TCRdb table lists in-frame clones only, not all of them. The sample contains more than 100,000 clones, 87% of which appear only once. Sequencing input: peripheral blood. These receptors originate from a woman aged 70 to 79 with acute or convalescent COVID-19.

This clone came up once. J is TRBJ1-2 and V is TRBV5-1; tentative D call: TRBD1 (6 bases). V lost 4 bases to trimming and J lost 2 bases, with 12 bases between them. Germline values: CDR1 SGHRS, CDR2 YFSETQ. The CDR3 has 14 amino acids. The CDR3 DNA reads TGCGCCAGCAGCCCTGTTACAGGGAACTATGGCTACACCTTC. This codes for CASSPVTGNYGYTF.

The V and J genes are TRBV28 and TRBJ1-2, with 8 bases fitting TRBD1. CDR1 and CDR2 (germline): MDHEN, SYDVKM. The CDR3 has 16 amino acids. Trimming at V came to 6 bases and at J to 0 bases, leaving 9 bases not matched to a gene. CDR3: CASSPPRQGPNYGYTF. CDR3 bases: TGTGCCAGCAGCCCCCCGCGACAGGGGCCTAACTATGGCTACACCTTC.

This sequence joins TRBV10-3 and TRBJ1-2; D is perhaps TRBD1 (6 bases). Between the trimmed V and J ends, which lost 9 bases and 0 bases, there was a span of 14 bases. The CDR3 is made up of 14 amino acids. Per the germline V gene, CDR1 is ENHRY and CDR2 is SYGVKD. The CDR3 protein is CAIAGEGANYGYTF. The DNA of the CDR3 is TGTGCCATAGCAGGGGAGGGAGCTAACTATGGCTACACCTTC.

The V and J genes are TRBV10-1 and TRBJ2-7; a weak D match, TRBD2 (6 bases). The V gene lost 3 bases and the J gene lost 5 bases, with 17 bases spanning the gap. The germline gives CDR1 WNHNN, CDR2 SYGVQD (reference sequence). The CDR3 sequence is 15 residues long. The CDR3 DNA reads as TGCGCCAGCAGTGATAGCGGAGAGTCCCGGCACGAGCAGTACTTC. It is translated as CASSDSGESRHEQYF.